Below are 30 T cell receptor beta chains sequenced from a single sample in a study of OX40 agonist ivuxolimab in advanced cancers. The protocol was immunoSEQ multiplex PCR, while the TCRdb copy is restricted to in-frame clones and leaves out a portion. The data hold about 26,000 clones, with roughly 80% observed a single time. The input for sequencing was CD4+ or CD8+ T cells sorted from blood, taken in a trial of the OX40 agonist ivuxolimab. These receptors were obtained from an adult with an advanced solid tumor such as melanoma, head and neck, liver or kidney cancer.

CDR3 in DNA: TGTGCCAGCAGTGAGACAGGGGGCGCGGGAAACACCATATATTTT. This sequence encodes CASSETGGAGNTIYF. The chain recombines TRBV2 with TRBJ1-3, with 10 bases identical to TRBD1. CDR1 is SNHLY, CDR2 FYNNEI, per germline. The V and J ends lost 3 bases and 4 bases, in that order; junction bases with no gene match: 3. This CDR3 contains 15 residues.

The chain uses TRBV19 and TRBJ2-1, with 10 bases that match TRBD2. CDR1 and CDR2 (germline): LNHDA, SQIVND (reference sequence). The CDR3 loop spans 15 amino acids. The ends lost 3 bases at V and 6 bases at J; junction bases unmatched: 5. CDR3 amino acids: CASSILAGVFNEQFF. CDR3 nucleotides: TGTGCCAGTAGTATTCTAGCGGGAGTTTTCAATGAGCAGTTCTTC.

This clone was picked up a small number of times. The rearrangement uses TRBV7-3 and TRBJ2-3; 8 bases agree with TRBD1. Trimming cost V 4 bases and J 4 bases; bases outside gene matches: 10. Germline V CDR1 and CDR2: SGHTA, FQGTGA. There are 16 residues in the CDR3. CDR3 in DNA: TGTGCCAGCAGCTCACTCGGTGCGACAGGGGCAGATACGCAGTATTTT. Translating gives CASSSLGATGADTQYF.

The gene calls are TRBV7-2 and TRBJ2-7; 8 bases fit TRBD2. The ends lost 3 bases at V and 3 bases at J; junction bases unmatched: 1. In germline, CDR1 is SGHTA, CDR2 FQGNSA. The CDR3 has 13 residues. CDR3 amino acids: CASSLGLGYEQYF. As DNA, the CDR3 is TGTGCCAGCAGCTTGGGACTAGGCTACGAGCAGTACTTC.

This chain links TRBV5-1 with TRBJ2-7, with D maybe TRBD2 (5 bases). The CDR3 sequence is 11 residues long. V lost 6 bases and J lost 5, with 9 bases in between. The germline V gene has CDR1 SGHRS and CDR2 YFSETQ. The CDR3 DNA reads TGCGCCAGCACTGAGGGTAACGAGCAGTACTTC. Protein: CASTEGNEQYF.

This sequence joins TRBV27 and TRBJ1-3; unclear D gene. The CDR3 is 14 amino acids. V lost 6 bases to trimming and J lost 4 bases, with 13 bases between them. Per the germline V gene, CDR1 is MNHEY and CDR2 is SMNVEV (reference sequence). CDR3 bases: TGTGCCAGCAGGAGAAGCGACCCCGGAAACACCATATATTTT. This gives the protein CASRRSDPGNTIYF.

The chain is built from TRBV11-2 and TRBJ2-7; 8 bases are a match to TRBD1. The ends lost 5 bases at V and 4 bases at J; junction bases unmatched: 7. This CDR3 is 14 amino acids long. CDR1 is SGHAT, CDR2 FQNNGV, per germline. The CDR3 spells CASSTGQGYYEQYF. For the CDR3, the DNA is TGTGCCAGCAGCACCGGACAGGGATATTACGAGCAGTACTTC.

The chain recombines TRBV9 with TRBJ2-1; TRBD2 agrees at 15 bases. This CDR3 has 16 amino acids. Germline trimming cut 4 bases from V and 6 bases from J; bases unmatched to any gene: 5. Looked up from germline, CDR1 is SGDLS and CDR2 is YYNGEE. The CDR3 loop is CASSPGLAGGTNEQFF. CDR3 nucleotides: TGTGCCAGCAGCCCAGGACTAGCGGGAGGGACCAATGAGCAGTTCTTC.

CDR3 sequence: CASSSPGDSGETQYF. In DNA form, the CDR3 reads TGCGCCAGCAGCTCTCCAGGGGATTCTGGAGAGACCCAGTACTTC. V usage is TRBV5-1 and J usage is TRBJ2-5; D perhaps matches TRBD1 (6 bases). The CDR3 runs to 15 residues. Trimming took 3 bases from V and 4 from J, leaving 16 bases between them. Germline assignment: CDR1 SGHRS and CDR2 YFSETQ.

The J gene is TRBJ1-1, the V gene TRBV9, with 8 bases matching TRBD1. The CDR3 sequence is 14 residues long. Germline V gives CDR1 SGDLS, CDR2 YYNGEE. J lost 4 bases, V lost 2 bases, and 4 bases had no gene match. CDR3 region: CASSVTGVGTEAFF. The CDR3 region has the DNA TGTGCCAGCAGCGTGACAGGGGTGGGCACTGAAGCTTTCTTT.

This chain joins TRBV5-8 and TRBJ1-2; possible D gene TRBD1, 6 bases. The V gene's germline CDR1 is SGHTS and CDR2 YDEGEE. Trimming took 4 bases from V and 4 from J, leaving 17 bases between them. This CDR3 is 15 amino acids long. The CDR3 reads CASSTPGGQIYGYTF. The CDR3 nucleotides read TGTGCCAGCAGCACCCCCGGCGGACAGATCTATGGCTACACCTTC.

The V gene is TRBV7-9, the J gene TRBJ2-1; D not resolved. Germline V gene data show CDR1 as SEHNR and CDR2 as FQNEAQ (reference sequence). The CDR3 has 12 amino acids. Trimming cost V 4 bases and J 0 bases, with 1 base left between them. Here the CDR3 DNA reads TGTGCCAGCAGCTACTCCTACAATGAGCAGTTCTTC. Its translation: CASSYSYNEQFF.

The table lists this clone with a few counts. The chain is built from TRBV7-9 and TRBJ2-5, with D tentatively TRBD1 (5 bases). Trimming removed 0 bases at V and 5 bases at J, with 16 bases between. The CDR3 is 16 amino acids. CDR1 is SEHNR, CDR2 FQNEAQ, per germline (reference sequence). This CDR3 reads CASSLAWSGSQETQYF. In DNA, the CDR3 is TGTGCCAGCAGCTTAGCGTGGTCAGGGTCCCAGGAGACCCAGTACTTC.

The chain is built from TRBV29-1 and TRBJ1-2; D unresolved. This CDR3 comprises 13 residues. Trimming cost V 3 bases and J 4 bases, with 12 bases left between them. Germline V gives CDR1 SQVTM, CDR2 ANQGSEA. CDR3 in amino acids: CSVEPSSAYGYTF. The DNA for the CDR3 is TGCAGCGTTGAGCCGAGCTCGGCCTATGGCTACACCTTC.

The V gene is TRBV28, the J gene TRBJ2-5; 8 nucleotides align to TRBD2. V trimming: 6 bases; J trimming: 1 base; junction bases outside the gene matches: 4. The CDR3 runs 14 residues. Per germline, CDR1 MDHEN and CDR2 SYDVKM. The CDR3 DNA reads TGTGCCAGCAGCCCGGGGGGGGCCCAAGAGACCCAGTACTTC. It yields the protein CASSPGGAQETQYF.

J is TRBJ2-1 and V is TRBV11-2, with D unclear. Per germline, CDR1 SGHAT and CDR2 FQNNGV. The CDR3 sequence is 15 residues long. With 2 bases removed from V and 0 bases from J, the gap between germline ends came to 8 bases. The CDR3 here is CASSLTFRSYNEQFF. The CDR3 DNA is TGTGCCAGCAGCTTAACTTTCCGCTCCTACAATGAGCAGTTCTTC.

Comments on this clone: This sequence is one base from a far larger clone and is likely a read error. The chain has TRBV25-1 and TRBJ2-2; 8 nucleotides line up with TRBD1. The CDR3 contains 16 residues. Germline-derived CDR1 and CDR2 are MGHDK and SYGVNS. CDR3 residues: CSSSEFVTGDTGELFF. Here the CDR3 DNA reads TGTTCCAGCAGTGAATTTGTGACAGGGGACACCGGGGAGCTGTTTTTT.

This chain links TRBV9 with TRBJ2-7, with 7 bases matching TRBD1. Germline CDR1 and CDR2: SGDLS and YYNGEE. The CDR3 runs 14 residues. Trimming took 5 bases from V and 3 from J; bases not matched to a gene: 8. CDR3 coding DNA: TGTGCCAGCAGTCCCTGGGGACAGCACTACGAGCAGTACTTC. Its protein product is CASSPWGQHYEQYF.

V is TRBV5-4 and J is TRBJ2-7, with TRBD2 matching over 8 bases. The germline V gene encodes CDR1 SGHNT and CDR2 YYREEE (reference sequence). V gave up 0 bases and J gave up 6 bases; unmatched junction bases: 5. The CDR3 contains 14 residues. CDR3 nucleotides: TGTGCCAGCAGCTTGGGACTAGCGCCAGGCGAGCAGTACTTC. It specifies CASSLGLAPGEQYF.

CDR3 DNA: TGTGCCAGCAGCCAGGCCGGAGGCGGGATACAAGAGACCCAGTACTTC. It yields the protein CASSQAGGGIQETQYF. This chain links TRBV14 with TRBJ2-5, with TRBD2 as a possible D gene (6 bases). Germline CDR1 is SGHDN and CDR2 is FVKESK. CDR3 size: 16 residues. Between the trimmed V and J ends, which lost 3 bases and 2 bases, there was a span of 16 bases.

The rearrangement joins TRBV13 to TRBJ1-4, with 8 bases aligning to TRBD1. V dropped 4 bases and J dropped 3; count of bases not matched to a gene: 16. Germline lookup yields CDR1 PRHDT and CDR2 FYEKMQ (reference sequence). The CDR3 has 19 residues. Here the CDR3 DNA reads TGTGCCAGCAGCTCCCTAAGGGCGGGTCGACAGGGGCCTAATGAAAAACTGTTTTTT. Protein: CASSSLRAGRQGPNEKLFF.

The gene calls are TRBV27 and TRBJ2-1; perhaps TRBD1 as D (6 bases). CDR1 and CDR2 (germline): MNHEY, SMNVEV (reference sequence). V lost 7 bases, J lost 5 bases, and 12 bases lay in between. This CDR3 contains 13 residues. The CDR3 DNA reads as TGTGCCAGCACAGGGGAACGGGACAATGAGCAGTTCTTC. It encodes CASTGERDNEQFF.

The V and J genes are TRBV27 and TRBJ2-3, with unresolved D. Germline values: CDR1 MNHEY, CDR2 SMNVEV (reference sequence). There are 14 residues in the CDR3. Trimming removed 8 bases from V and 1 base from J, with 13 bases in between. CDR3 region: CASPARRCTDTQYF. CDR3 nucleotide sequence: TGTGCCAGCCCGGCCAGGCGATGCACAGATACGCAGTATTTT.

The rearrangement uses TRBV6-4 and TRBJ2-3; TRBD1 aligns across 9 bases. V trimming: 5 bases; J trimming: 6 bases; junction bases outside the gene matches: 6. Germline CDR1 is MRHNA and CDR2 is SNTAGT. The CDR3 contains 14 residues. The CDR3 protein is CASSPGQGGDTQYF. CDR3 DNA: TGTGCCAGCAGTCCGGGACAGGGAGGCGATACGCAGTATTTT.

The gene calls are TRBV5-1 and TRBJ2-2, with a possible D match to TRBD1 (6 bases). Germline V gene data show CDR1 as SGHRS and CDR2 as YFSETQ. The CDR3 is made up of 15 amino acids. V was shortened by 4 bases and J by 4 bases, with 14 bases between the two germline ends. The CDR3 reads CASSGGTGSTGELFF. Written as DNA, the CDR3 is TGCGCCAGCAGCGGGGGCACGGGGAGCACCGGGGAGCTGTTTTTT.

The chain carries TRBV7-9 and TRBJ1-4, with D hard to call. Germline values: CDR1 SEHNR, CDR2 FQNEAQ (reference sequence). CDR3 length equals 15 residues. V dropped 5 bases and J dropped 3 bases, with 13 bases sitting between them. As DNA, the CDR3 is TGTGCCAGCAGCGGTCACAGTACCCCTAATGAAAAACTGTTTTTT. It codes for CASSGHSTPNEKLFF.

The V call is TRBV4-2, the J call TRBJ2-7; D possibly corresponds to TRBD2 (5 bases). Trimming left V 0 bases short and J 0 bases short, with 9 bases between. The CDR3 loop spans 15 amino acids. Germline-derived CDR1 and CDR2 are LGHNA and YNFKEQ. CDR3 in DNA: TGTGCCAGCAGCCAAGAAGGCGGGTACTCCTACGAGCAGTACTTC. Its protein is CASSQEGGYSYEQYF.

V gene TRBV5-6 combines with J gene TRBJ2-7, with D hard to call. Germline V gene lookup returns CDR1 SGHDT and CDR2 YYEEEE. V was cut by 5 bases and J by 1 base, with 7 bases left in between. CDR3 length: 12 residues. Here the CDR3 reads CASSPGSYEQYF. Here the CDR3 DNA reads TGTGCCAGCAGTCCGGGTTCCTACGAGCAGTACTTC.

Remarks on this clone: Sequence at one end of the junction differs from germline and may be a read error. The V call is TRBV7-7, the J call TRBJ2-5, with a tentative D call TRBD2 (6 bases). CDR1 SSHAT and CDR2 FNYEAQ come from the germline V gene (reference sequence). CDR3 length: 15 residues. Here the CDR3 DNA reads TGTGCTAGCAGCTTATCCAGGGACTACCAAGAGACCCAGTACTTC. The encoded protein is CASSLSRDYQETQYF. Together with reference TRBV7-7 and TRBJ2-5, the CDR3 gives the full variable domain: GAGVSQSPRYKVTKRGQDVTLRCDPISSHATLYWYQQALGQGPEFLTYFNYEAQPDKSGLPSDRFSAERPEGSISTLTIQRTEQRDSAMYRCASSLSRDYQETQYFGPGTRLLVL.

The rearrangement joins TRBV11-2 to TRBJ1-5, with D unresolved. Trimming removed 0 bases at V and 5 bases at J, with 8 bases between. CDR1 and CDR2 (germline): SGHAT, FQNNGV. The CDR3 length is 14 residues. CDR3: CASSLEGRYQPQHF. The CDR3 DNA reads TGTGCCAGCAGCTTAGAAGGCAGGTATCAGCCCCAGCATTTT.